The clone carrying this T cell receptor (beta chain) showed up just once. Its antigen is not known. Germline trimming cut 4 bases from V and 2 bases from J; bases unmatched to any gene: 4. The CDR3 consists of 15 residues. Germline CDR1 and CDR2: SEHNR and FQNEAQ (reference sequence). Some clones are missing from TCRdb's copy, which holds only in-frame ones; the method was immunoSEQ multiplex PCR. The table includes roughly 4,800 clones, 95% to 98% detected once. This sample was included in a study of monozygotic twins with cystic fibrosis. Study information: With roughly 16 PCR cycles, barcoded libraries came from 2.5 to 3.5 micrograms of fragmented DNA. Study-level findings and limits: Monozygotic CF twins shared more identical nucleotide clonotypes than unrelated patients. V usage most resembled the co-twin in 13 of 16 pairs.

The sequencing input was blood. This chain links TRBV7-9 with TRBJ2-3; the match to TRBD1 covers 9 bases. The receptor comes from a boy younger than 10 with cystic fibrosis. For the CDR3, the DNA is TGTGCCAGCAGCTCCCGGGACAGGGACACAGATACGCAGTATTTT. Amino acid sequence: CASSSRDRDTDTQYF.